This record looks at one TCR beta chain sequence and its context. The sample comes from a study of blood T cell repertoires in COVID-19. In the original workflow: How many nucleated cells were present was estimated from reference gene primer amplification. Profiled with immunoSEQ multiplex PCR; TCRdb holds only in-frame clones, not every one. From that table come the V and J calls and clone size; the DNA was used to work out D and trimming. Among approximately 78,000 clones listed, approximately 88% were seen once. V was pared by 5 bases and J by 4 bases, with 3 bases of the junction left unmatched. CDR3 length: 14 amino acids. CDR1 and CDR2 from the germline V gene are SGHVS and FNYEAQ.

The source material was peripheral blood. The chain has TRBV7-6 and TRBJ2-1, with 9 bases matching TRBD2. The receptor comes from a man over 45 with acute or convalescent COVID-19. As DNA, the CDR3 is TGTGCCAGCAGCCGACTAGCGGTTTACAATGAGCAGTTCTTC. Residues: CASSRLAVYNEQFF.